This T cell receptor (beta chain) comes out of a study of cytomegalovirus exposure and HLA in healthy donors. The table came from immunoSEQ multiplex PCR; TCRdb's copy has only in-frame clones and leaves some out. The sample has about 130,000 clones; about 96% are singletons. Concerning this clone: Its antigen is as yet unknown.

General observations from the study: It was reportedly the case that the classifier diagnosed cytomegalovirus status with high specificity and sensitivity. As confirmed in vitro, a few CMV-associated chains were specific for CMV antigens.

Sequencing input: PBMCs. This sequence originates from a man aged 18 to 35 in good health and CMV-seronegative.

The CDR3 loop reads CASSTPTQYSNQPQHF. For the CDR3, the DNA is TGTGCCAGTAGTACCCCGACACAGTATAGCAATCAGCCCCAGCATTTT. The rearrangement joins TRBV19 to TRBJ1-5; no definite D call. CDR3 length: 16 amino acids. Trimming took off 4 bases at V and 0 bases at J, with 13 bases between the two ends. The germline V gene has CDR1 LNHDA and CDR2 SQIVND (reference sequence).